The 21 T cell receptor beta chains in this list originate from one sample, sequenced in a study of blood T cell repertoires in COVID-19. Here immunoSEQ multiplex PCR was the method, and the copy in TCRdb shows in-frame clones only, minus some. The table has 270,000 or so clones, roughly 90% seen once. The sample was PBMCs or T cells enriched from blood (not recorded which). The source is a man aged 35 to 55 who had been exposed to COVID-19.

The chain combines TRBV19 with TRBJ2-2; D is possibly TRBD1 (6 bases). There are 17 residues in the CDR3. V lost 9 bases and J 3 bases, leaving 23 bases between the germline ends. CDR1 and CDR2 from the germline V gene are LNHDA and SQIVND (reference sequence). CDR3 sequence: CASNGQWARGDTGELFF. CDR3 DNA sequence: TGTGCCAGCAACGGACAGTGGGCGAGAGGGGACACCGGGGAGCTGTTTTTT.

The chain links TRBV27 to TRBJ1-4; 9 bases match TRBD1. This CDR3 region has 14 residues. V lost 4 bases and J lost 8; bases outside the gene matches: 5. Germline V CDR1 and CDR2: MNHEY, SMNVEV (reference sequence). The CDR3 spells CASSSGTGREKLFF. The CDR3 nucleotides read TGTGCCAGCAGTTCCGGGACAGGGCGGGAAAAACTGTTTTTT.

The chain recombines TRBV27 with TRBJ2-7; TRBD1 agrees at 8 bases. CDR1 and CDR2 (germline): MNHEY, SMNVEV (reference sequence). The CDR3 is 15 residues long. The trim removed 7 bases at V and 6 bases at J, leaving 14 bases unmatched. The DNA of the CDR3 is TGTGCCAGCACCTCTGGGGCAGGGGGCATCTCCGAGCAGTACTTC. It is translated as CASTSGAGGISEQYF.

The chain couples TRBV11-2 to TRBJ2-7; 7 positions match TRBD1. V was pared by 0 bases and J by 2 bases, with 16 bases of the junction left unmatched. Germline lookup yields CDR1 SGHAT and CDR2 FQNNGV. The CDR3 loop spans 19 amino acids. The CDR3 protein is CASSLDYYTAPDRAYEQYF. CDR3 sequence (DNA): TGTGCCAGCAGCTTAGACTACTACACCGCTCCCGACAGGGCCTACGAGCAGTACTTC.

This rearrangement joins TRBV7-3 to TRBJ2-3; TRBD2 matches at 9 bases. The CDR3 loop spans 16 amino acids. CDR1 is SGHTA, CDR2 FQGTGA, per germline. The J segment lost 2 bases and the V segment lost 5 bases, leaving 8 bases of the junction unmatched. In DNA, the CDR3 is TGTGCCAGCAGCCCGATGACTAGCGGAGACACAGATACGCAGTATTTT. It translates to CASSPMTSGDTDTQYF.

The chain uses TRBV9 and TRBJ2-1; no firm D call. Germline values: CDR1 SGDLS, CDR2 YYNGEE. CDR3 length: 13 amino acids. Deletions cut 3 bases from V and 3 bases from J, with 7 bases between. CDR3 in DNA: TGTGCCAGCAGCGACGCGGACTACAATGAGCAGTTCTTC. As protein: CASSDADYNEQFF.

In its sample, this clone was seen once. The rearrangement uses TRBV19 and TRBJ1-5; D possibly corresponds to TRBD1 (5 bases). CDR1 is LNHDA, CDR2 SQIVND, per germline (reference sequence). The CDR3 loop spans 15 amino acids. The V and J ends lost 3 bases and 5 bases respectively, with 14 bases between them. Written as DNA, the CDR3 is TGTGCCAGTAGTATGATTTGGGGACTTGATCAGCCCCAGCATTTT. It is translated as CASSMIWGLDQPQHF.

CDR3 in amino acids: CASSGDRMSTNEKLFF. In DNA form, the CDR3 reads TGTGCCAGTAGTGGGGACAGAATGTCAACTAATGAAAAACTGTTTTTT. This sequence joins TRBV19 and TRBJ1-4, with 7 bases fitting TRBD1. CDR1 is LNHDA, CDR2 SQIVND, per germline (reference sequence). V was pared by 5 bases and J by 0 bases, with 6 bases of the junction left unmatched. The CDR3 has 16 amino acids.

The genes are TRBV11-2 and TRBJ2-1, with 8 positions matching TRBD1. CDR3 length: 14 amino acids. Germline V lookup: CDR1 SGHAT, CDR2 FQNNGV. V lost 5 bases and J lost 6; bases outside the gene matches: 6. In nucleotides, the CDR3 is TGTGCCAGCAGCCCAACAGGGGGTACCAATGAGCAGTTCTTC. Its protein product is CASSPTGGTNEQFF. The variable domain in full, completed from reference TRBV11-2 and TRBJ2-1, reads EAGVAQSPRYKIIEKRQSVAFWCNPISGHATLYWYQQILGQGPKLLIQFQNNGVVDDSQLPKDRFSAERLKGVDSTLKIQPAKLEDSAVYLCASSPTGGTNEQFFGPGTRLTVL.

The rearrangement joins TRBV28 to TRBJ1-1; D might be TRBD1 (5 bases). Germline CDR1 and CDR2: MDHEN and SYDVKM. This CDR3 is built from 15 residues. V was clipped by 6 bases and J by 2 bases, with 16 bases between them. For the CDR3, the DNA is TGTGCCAGCAGCCCAGGAGGGGCGGCTAACACTGAAGCTTTCTTT. Its protein product is CASSPGGAANTEAFF.

The chain joins TRBV6-5 to TRBJ1-3; tentatively, D is TRBD1 (5 bases). CDR1 is MNHEY and CDR2 is SVGAGI in the germline V gene. This CDR3 contains 16 residues. Deletions cut 4 bases from V and 4 bases from J, with 17 bases between. The CDR3 spells CASSFNQGIGGNTIYF. The CDR3 coding sequence is TGTGCCAGCAGTTTCAACCAGGGAATTGGCGGAAACACCATATATTTT.

The chain uses TRBV2 and TRBJ2-2, with TRBD1 as a possible D gene (5 bases). Trimming pared 7 bases from V and 5 bases from J, leaving 14 bases between. Germline values: CDR1 SNHLY, CDR2 FYNNEI. The length of the CDR3 is 14 residues. CDR3 sequence reads: CASMSGSRTGELFF. Written as DNA, the CDR3 is TGTGCCAGCATGTCAGGGTCTAGAACCGGGGAGCTGTTTTTT.

The chain couples TRBV12-5 to TRBJ2-1; no clear D. Trimming shortened V by 6 bases and J by 7 bases, and 7 bases separated the two germline ends. From germline, CDR1 is LGHNT and CDR2 FRNRAP. The CDR3 has 11 residues. The CDR3 DNA reads TGTGCTAGTGGCCTCGTGAATGAGCAGTTCTTC. Translated, it gives CASGLVNEQFF.

V and J are TRBV4-2 and TRBJ2-6, with unresolved D. Germline CDR1 reads LGHNA; CDR2 reads YNFKEQ. The CDR3 has 17 amino acids. The V end was cut by 0 bases, the J end by 2 bases, with 11 bases between. Written as DNA, the CDR3 is TGTGCCAGCAGCCAAGATGGAACACGGGCTGGGGCCAACGTCCTGACTTTC. It is translated as CASSQDGTRAGANVLTF.

V gene TRBV2 combines with J gene TRBJ2-7; D is unclear. The CDR3 is 12 amino acids. Germline V gene lookup returns CDR1 SNHLY and CDR2 FYNNEI. V lost 3 bases and J 2 bases, leaving 5 bases between the germline ends. This CDR3 reads CASSDSAYEQYF. The CDR3 DNA reads TGTGCCAGCAGTGACTCAGCCTACGAGCAGTACTTC. Drawing the rest from reference TRBV2 and TRBJ2-7, the complete variable domain is EPEVTQTPSHQVTQMGQEVILRCVPISNHLYFYWYRQILGQKVEFLVSFYNNEISEKSEIFDDQFSVERPDGSNFTLKIRSTKLEDSAMYFCASSDSAYEQYFGPGTRLTVT.

The count of this clone is one. The chain has TRBV5-1 and TRBJ2-2; D gene ambiguous. CDR3 length: 14 amino acids. Germline CDR1 reads SGHRS; CDR2 reads YFSETQ. Trimming took 1 base from V and 6 from J, leaving 10 bases between them. In nucleotides, the CDR3 is TGCGCCAGCAGCTTGAGAGGCAACCCCGGGGAGCTGTTTTTT. This translates into CASSLRGNPGELFF.

There are a few counts of this clone. The V gene is TRBV15, the J gene TRBJ2-3, with TRBD2 matching 7 bases. The CDR3 has 15 residues. The ends lost 0 bases at V and 0 bases at J; junction bases unmatched: 0. The V gene's germline CDR1 is LNHNV and CDR2 YYDKDF (reference sequence). CDR3 bases: TGTGCCACCAGCAGAGATAGCGGGAGCACAGATACGCAGTATTTT. It translates to CATSRDSGSTDTQYF.

The chain is built from TRBV4-2 and TRBJ2-5; the match to TRBD2 covers 11 bases. V lost 4 bases to trimming and J lost 2 bases; unmatched junction nucleotides: 6. The CDR3 is 16 residues long. The V gene's germline CDR1 is LGHNA and CDR2 YNFKEQ. The CDR3, as DNA: TGTGCCAGCAGCCTAACGGGACTAGCGGTGCAAGAGACCCAGTACTTC. The encoded protein is CASSLTGLAVQETQYF.

The chain has TRBV23-1 and TRBJ1-5; D call uncertain. TRBV23-1 belongs to the ORF category, with a function that is uncertain. The V end lost 2 bases, the J end lost 1 base, and 9 bases lay between the germline ends. This CDR3 is 15 amino acids long. In DNA form, the CDR3 reads TGCGCCAGCAGTCAAGGTGGCCAAAGCAATCAGCCCCAGCATTTT. The encoded protein is CASSQGGQSNQPQHF.

The V and J genes are TRBV19 and TRBJ2-1; 10 bases align to TRBD2. The junction had 12 bases not matched to a gene; V was cut back by 3 bases and J by 1 base. Germline CDR1 and CDR2: LNHDA and SQIVND (reference sequence). CDR3 length equals 19 residues. The CDR3 loop is CASSIPPYVAGGSYNEQFF. The CDR3 nucleotides read TGTGCCAGTAGTATTCCGCCGTATGTAGCGGGAGGATCCTACAATGAGCAGTTCTTC.

The chain is built from TRBV10-3 and TRBJ1-1; D unresolved. The V end lost 6 bases, the J end lost 0 bases, and 11 bases lay between the germline ends. The CDR3 is made up of 14 amino acids. The germline V gene has CDR1 ENHRY and CDR2 SYGVKD. CDR3: CAIRTGVMNTEAFF. The CDR3 nucleotides are TGTGCCATCAGGACCGGGGTCATGAACACTGAAGCTTTCTTT.